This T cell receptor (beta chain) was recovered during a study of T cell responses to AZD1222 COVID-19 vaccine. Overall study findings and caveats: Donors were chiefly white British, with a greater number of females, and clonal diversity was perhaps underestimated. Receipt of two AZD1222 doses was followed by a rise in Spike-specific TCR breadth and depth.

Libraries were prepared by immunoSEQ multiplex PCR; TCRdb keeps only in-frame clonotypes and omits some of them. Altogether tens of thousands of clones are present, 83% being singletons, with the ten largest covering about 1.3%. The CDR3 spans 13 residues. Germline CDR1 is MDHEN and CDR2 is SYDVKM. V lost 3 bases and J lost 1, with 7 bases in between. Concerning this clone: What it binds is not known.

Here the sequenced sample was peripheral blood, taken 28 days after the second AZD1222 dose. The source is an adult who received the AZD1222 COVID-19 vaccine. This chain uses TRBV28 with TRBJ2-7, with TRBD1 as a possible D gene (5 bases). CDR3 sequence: CASSFQGSYEQYF. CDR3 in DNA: TGTGCCAGCAGTTTCCAGGGTTCCTACGAGCAGTACTTC.